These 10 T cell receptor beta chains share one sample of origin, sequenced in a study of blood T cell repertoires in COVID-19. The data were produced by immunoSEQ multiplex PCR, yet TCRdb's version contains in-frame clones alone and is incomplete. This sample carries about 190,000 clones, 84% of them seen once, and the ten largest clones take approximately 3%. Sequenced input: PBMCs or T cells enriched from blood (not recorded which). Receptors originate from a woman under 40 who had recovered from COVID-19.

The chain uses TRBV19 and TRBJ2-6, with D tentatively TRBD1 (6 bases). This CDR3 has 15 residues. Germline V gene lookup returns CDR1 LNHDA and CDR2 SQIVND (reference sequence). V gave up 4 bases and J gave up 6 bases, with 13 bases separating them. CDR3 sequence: CASSTPTGSANVLTF. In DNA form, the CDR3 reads TGTGCCAGTAGTACCCCGACAGGTTCGGCCAACGTCCTGACTTTC.

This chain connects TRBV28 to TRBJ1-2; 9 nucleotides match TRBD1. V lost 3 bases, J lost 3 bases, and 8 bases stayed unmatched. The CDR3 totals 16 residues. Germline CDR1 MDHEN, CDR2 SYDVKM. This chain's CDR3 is CASSFGTGRMDYGYTF. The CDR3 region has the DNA TGTGCCAGCAGTTTTGGGACAGGGAGGATGGACTATGGCTACACCTTC.

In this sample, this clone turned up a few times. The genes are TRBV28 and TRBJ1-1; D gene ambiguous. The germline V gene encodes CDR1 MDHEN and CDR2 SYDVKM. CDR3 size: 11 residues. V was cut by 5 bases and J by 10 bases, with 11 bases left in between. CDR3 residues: CASSRGLGAFF. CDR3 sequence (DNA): TGTGCCAGCAGTCGCGGGTTGGGAGCTTTCTTT.

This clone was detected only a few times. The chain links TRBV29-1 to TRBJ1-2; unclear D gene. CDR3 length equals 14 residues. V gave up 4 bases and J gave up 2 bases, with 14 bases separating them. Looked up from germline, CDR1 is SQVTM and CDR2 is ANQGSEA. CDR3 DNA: TGCAGCGTTGGATTCCGGGGAGCGAACTATGGCTACACCTTC. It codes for CSVGFRGANYGYTF. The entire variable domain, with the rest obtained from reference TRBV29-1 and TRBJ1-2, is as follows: SAVISQKPSRDICQRGTSLTIQCQVDSQVTMMFWYRQQPGQSLTLIATANQGSEATYESGFVIDKFPISRPNLTFSTLTVSNMSPEDSSIYLCSVGFRGANYGYTFGSGTRLTVV.

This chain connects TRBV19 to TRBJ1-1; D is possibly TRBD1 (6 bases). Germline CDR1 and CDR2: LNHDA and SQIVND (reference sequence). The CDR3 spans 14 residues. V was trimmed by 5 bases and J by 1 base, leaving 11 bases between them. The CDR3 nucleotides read TGTGCCAGTAGTTTTTCGACAGGGAACACTGAAGCTTTCTTT. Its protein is CASSFSTGNTEAFF. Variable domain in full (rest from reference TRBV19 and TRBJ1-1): DGGITQSPKYLFRKEGQNVTLSCEQNLNHDAMYWYRQDPGQGLRLIYYSQIVNDFQKGDIAEGYSVSREKKESFPLTVTSAQKNPTAFYLCASSFSTGNTEAFFGQGTRLTVV.

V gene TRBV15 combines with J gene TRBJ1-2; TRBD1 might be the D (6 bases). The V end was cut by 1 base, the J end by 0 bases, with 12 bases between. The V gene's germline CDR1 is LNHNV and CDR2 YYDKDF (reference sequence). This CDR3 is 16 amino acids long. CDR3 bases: TGTGCCACCAGCAGAGGAACAGGGTTAGCTAACTATGGCTACACCTTC. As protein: CATSRGTGLANYGYTF. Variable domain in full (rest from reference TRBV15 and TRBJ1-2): DAMVIQNPRYQVTQFGKPVTLSCSQTLNHNVMYWYQQKSSQAPKLLFHYYDKDFNNEADTPDNFQSRRPNTSFCFLDIRSPGLGDTAMYLCATSRGTGLANYGYTFGSGTRLTVV.

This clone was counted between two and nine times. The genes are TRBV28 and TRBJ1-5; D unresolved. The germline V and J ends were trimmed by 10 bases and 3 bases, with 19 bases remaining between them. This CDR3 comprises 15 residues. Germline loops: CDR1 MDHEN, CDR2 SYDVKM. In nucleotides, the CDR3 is TGTGCCACCCGGCGTTCTGGAGAAGACAATCAGCCCCAGCATTTT. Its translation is CATRRSGEDNQPQHF.

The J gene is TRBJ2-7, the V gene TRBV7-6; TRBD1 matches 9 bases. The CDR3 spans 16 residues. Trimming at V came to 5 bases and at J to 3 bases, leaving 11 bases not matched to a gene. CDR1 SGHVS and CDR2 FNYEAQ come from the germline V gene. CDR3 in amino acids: CASSAITGQGVYEQYF. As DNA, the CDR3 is TGTGCCAGCAGCGCGATTACGGGACAGGGAGTCTACGAGCAGTACTTC.

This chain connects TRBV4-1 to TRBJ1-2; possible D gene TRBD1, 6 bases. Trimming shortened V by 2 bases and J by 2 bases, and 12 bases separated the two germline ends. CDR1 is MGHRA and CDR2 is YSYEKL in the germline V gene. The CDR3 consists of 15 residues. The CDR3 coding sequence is TGCGCCAGCAGCCAAACAGGGACGGGGAACTATGGCTACACCTTC. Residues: CASSQTGTGNYGYTF.

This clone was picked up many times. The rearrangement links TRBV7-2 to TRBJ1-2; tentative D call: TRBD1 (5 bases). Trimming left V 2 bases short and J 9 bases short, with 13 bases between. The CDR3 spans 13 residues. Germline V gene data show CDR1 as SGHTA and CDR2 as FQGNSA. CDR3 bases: TGTGCCAGCAGCTTAATGCGGCAGGACAGCTACACCTTC. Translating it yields CASSLMRQDSYTF.